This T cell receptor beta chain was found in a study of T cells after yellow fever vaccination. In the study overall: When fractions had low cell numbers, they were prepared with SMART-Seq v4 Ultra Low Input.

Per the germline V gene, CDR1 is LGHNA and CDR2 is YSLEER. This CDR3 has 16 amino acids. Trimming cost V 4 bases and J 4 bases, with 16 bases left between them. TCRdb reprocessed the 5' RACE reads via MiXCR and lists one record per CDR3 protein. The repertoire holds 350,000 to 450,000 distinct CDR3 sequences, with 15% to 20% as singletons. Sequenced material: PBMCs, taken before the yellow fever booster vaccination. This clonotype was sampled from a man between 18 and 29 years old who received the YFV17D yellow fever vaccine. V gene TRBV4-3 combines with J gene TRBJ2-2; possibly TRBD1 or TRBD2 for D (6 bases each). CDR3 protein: CASSRVPGAPTGELFF. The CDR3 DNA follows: TGCGCCAGCAGCCGCGTCCCGGGGGCCCCCACCGGGGAGCTGTTTTTT.